This T cell receptor beta chain appears in the sequencing data of a study of blood T cell repertoires in COVID-19. Looking at the study overall: The United States, Italy and Spain were the sources of the acute and convalescent COVID-19 samples.

Recovery meant two consecutive negative NP/OP PCR tests, professional clearance, or resolved symptoms. This clone has just one count. J was trimmed by 0 bases and V by 6 bases; bases with no gene match: 7. Germline V gene lookup returns CDR1 SQVTM and CDR2 ANQGSEA. The length of the CDR3 is 15 residues. Per the original data handling: How many nucleated cells were present was estimated from reference gene primer amplification. Sequencing was performed with immunoSEQ multiplex PCR; in TCRdb, only in-frame clones are kept and a portion is missing. The V and J calls and clone size are taken from that table; D and trimming were inferred from the DNA. The sample carries approximately 470,000 clones, around 90% recorded once.

The genes are TRBV29-1 and TRBJ1-4, with TRBD1 identical over 7 bases. This sequence originates from a woman between 18 and 29 years old who had recovered from COVID-19. Material: PBMCs or T cells enriched from blood (not recorded which). The CDR3 DNA reads TGCAGCGTCGCCGTTGACAGGGCAACTAATGAAAAACTGTTTTTT. As protein: CSVAVDRATNEKLFF.